The 26 T cell receptor beta chains in this list originate from one sample, sequenced in a study of blood T cell repertoires in COVID-19 (TCRdb year 2020). Libraries were built with the immunoSEQ multiplex PCR assay. The table was pulled from immuneACCESS by TCRdb, which kept in-frame rearrangements only. Such tables lose some clones; where checked, under half of the loss comes from unresolved V genes, and the rest has no known cause. The sample table shows about 200,000 clones, and more than 60% are seen once. The top ten clonotypes cover approximately 15% of the sample. The sequenced sample consisted of peripheral blood. The receptor source for this set is a man aged 45-65 years who had recovered from COVID-19.

Turning to this clone: Within the sample, other DNA sequences also encode this same CDR3. The gene calls are TRBV9 and TRBJ1-3, with TRBD1 matching over 8 bases. Germline lookup yields CDR1 SGDLS and CDR2 YYNGEE. V trimming: 3 bases; J trimming: 4 bases; junction bases outside the gene matches: 6. This CDR3 is 15 amino acids long. The CDR3 is CASSARQGRGNTIYF. The CDR3 DNA follows: TGTGCCAGCAGCGCCCGACAGGGGCGAGGAAACACCATATATTTT. Supplemented by reference TRBV9 and TRBJ1-3, the full variable domain reads DSGVTQTPKHLITATGQRVTLRCSPRSGDLSVYWYQQSLDQGLQFLIQYYNGEERAKGNILERFSAQQFPDLHSELNLSSLELGDSALYFCASSARQGRGNTIYFGEGSWLTVV.

The V call is TRBV7-6, the J call TRBJ2-1; 8 bases are a match to TRBD2. Losses at the gene ends were 3 bases for V and 6 bases for J; bases not matched to a gene: 13. Looked up from germline, CDR1 is SGHVS and CDR2 is FNYEAQ. CDR3 length: 17 residues. CDR3 DNA: TGTGCCAGCAGCTTCGGAGGGAGCGGGAGCCCCCTCAATGAGCAGTTCTTC. It translates to CASSFGGSGSPLNEQFF.

V usage is TRBV9 and J usage is TRBJ2-1, with 9 bases lining up with TRBD2. CDR1 SGDLS and CDR2 YYNGEE come from the germline V gene. J gave up 7 bases and V 0 bases, and 5 bases lay outside the gene matches. CDR3 length: 15 amino acids. This CDR3 is CASSVGGTSLNEQFF. CDR3 nucleotides: TGTGCCAGCAGCGTAGGGGGGACTAGCCTGAATGAGCAGTTCTTC.

The chain recombines TRBV5-6 with TRBJ1-5; TRBD1 agrees at 9 bases. V gave up 4 bases and J gave up 3 bases; unmatched junction bases: 8. The CDR3 runs 16 residues. Per germline, CDR1 SGHDT and CDR2 YYEEEE. CDR3 sequence reads: CASSETGGSFNQPQHF. In DNA form, the CDR3 reads TGTGCCAGCAGCGAAACAGGGGGCAGCTTCAATCAGCCCCAGCATTTT.

V and J are TRBV7-2 and TRBJ2-5, with 7 bases identical to TRBD1. With V trimmed by 5 bases and J by 4 bases, 7 bases remained unmatched. The CDR3 sequence is 14 residues long. CDR1 is SGHTA, CDR2 FQGNSA, per germline. CDR3 in DNA: TGTGCCAGCAGCAGAGGGGGCGCTGGAGAGACCCAGTACTTC. It translates to CASSRGGAGETQYF. The whole variable domain, filled in from reference TRBV7-2 and TRBJ2-5, reads GAGVSQSPSNKVTEKGKDVELRCDPISGHTALYWYRQSLGQGLEFLIYFQGNSAPDKSGLPSDRFSAERTGGSVSTLTIQRTQQEDSAVYLCASSRGGAGETQYFGPGTRLLVL.

J is TRBJ2-3 and V is TRBV19; TRBD1 might be the D (6 bases). CDR3 length: 14 amino acids. Germline V gene data show CDR1 as LNHDA and CDR2 as SQIVND (reference sequence). Between the trimmed V and J ends, which lost 7 bases and 5 bases, there was a span of 16 bases. The CDR3 nucleotides are TGTGCCAGTAAGGGGCAGGGGAACCAAGATACGCAGTATTTT. Encoded protein: CASKGQGNQDTQYF.

V and J are TRBV30 and TRBJ1-1, with D possibly being TRBD1 (5 bases). V lost 2 bases and J 2 bases, leaving 15 bases between the germline ends. The length of the CDR3 is 15 residues. The germline V gene has CDR1 GTSNPN and CDR2 SVGIG (reference sequence). CDR3 sequence: CAWSRMGPANTEAFF. The CDR3 DNA follows: TGTGCCTGGAGTCGGATGGGGCCGGCTAACACTGAAGCTTTCTTT.

The J gene is TRBJ2-3, the V gene TRBV27, with TRBD2 identical over 10 bases. Trimming cost V 4 bases and J 0 bases; bases outside gene matches: 7. Germline lookup yields CDR1 MNHEY and CDR2 SMNVEV (reference sequence). This CDR3 region has 17 residues. CDR3 protein: CASSSLTSGASTDTQYF. In DNA form, the CDR3 reads TGTGCCAGCAGTTCCCTAACTAGCGGGGCAAGCACAGATACGCAGTATTTT.

In DNA, the CDR3 is TGTGCCAGCAGCTTAGGGTCGGGCAATGAGCAGTTCTTC. Amino acid sequence: CASSLGSGNEQFF. The chain combines TRBV7-3 with TRBJ2-1; D remains unclear. The CDR3 has 13 residues. Germline CDR1 and CDR2: SGHTA and FQGTGA. Trimming pared 2 bases from V and 6 bases from J, leaving 8 bases between.

The V gene is TRBV5-1, the J gene TRBJ2-5, with D perhaps matching TRBD2 (6 bases). Trimming stripped 7 bases from V and 11 bases from J, with 18 bases between. The CDR3 sequence is 12 residues long. In germline, CDR1 is SGHRS, CDR2 YFSETQ. This chain's CDR3 is CASSPGDGMQYF. The CDR3 nucleotides are TGCGCCAGCTCACCGGGAGACGGGATGCAGTACTTC. The whole variable domain, remainder taken from reference TRBV5-1 and TRBJ2-5, is KAGVTQTPRYLIKTRGQQVTLSCSPISGHRSVSWYQQTPGQGLQFLFEYFSETQRNKGNFPGRFSGRQFSNSRSEMNVSTLELGDSALYLCASSPGDGMQYFGPGTRLLVL.

V gene TRBV9 combines with J gene TRBJ2-1; 7 bases are a match to TRBD1. The CDR3 consists of 15 residues. With 5 bases clipped from V and 5 bases from J, the junction kept 10 bases outside the gene matches. Per germline, CDR1 SGDLS and CDR2 YYNGEE. The CDR3 region is CASSETGLPNNEQFF. CDR3 bases: TGTGCCAGCAGTGAGACAGGGCTCCCTAACAATGAGCAGTTCTTC.

The chain uses TRBV7-8 and TRBJ2-1; 9 bases are shared with TRBD1. Germline CDR1 reads SGHVS; CDR2 reads FQNEAQ. Unmatched junction bases numbered 10, after V lost 5 bases and J lost 5 bases. This CDR3 spans 16 amino acids. CDR3 coding DNA: TGTGCCAGCAGCCAAAAGGGGGGGACAGGGAACAATGAGCAGTTCTTC. Its translation: CASSQKGGTGNNEQFF.

The V and J genes are TRBV27 and TRBJ2-1; 8 bases align to TRBD2. The germline V gene encodes CDR1 MNHEY and CDR2 SMNVEV (reference sequence). Trimming at V came to 1 base and at J to 5 bases, leaving 4 bases not matched to a gene. CDR3 size: 15 residues. This CDR3 is CASSLYPGGDNEQFF. CDR3 nucleotide sequence: TGTGCCAGCAGTTTATACCCGGGAGGGGACAATGAGCAGTTCTTC.

The gene calls are TRBV9 and TRBJ2-7, with 14 bases aligning to TRBD2. The CDR3 loop spans 19 amino acids. Germline trimming cut 5 bases from V and 0 bases from J; bases unmatched to any gene: 13. Germline V CDR1 and CDR2: SGDLS, YYNGEE. In nucleotides, the CDR3 is TGTGCCAGCAGGGGGCCCGGGACTAGCGGGAGAGGGAGCTCCTACGAGCAGTACTTC. As protein: CASRGPGTSGRGSSYEQYF.

Concerning this clone: A junction boundary mismatches the germline segment, possibly from a read error. Here the CDR3 reads CASSGKEVYGYIF. The DNA of the CDR3 is TGTGCCAGCAGTGGGAAGGAGGTCTATGGCTACATCTTC. This chain connects TRBV25-1 to TRBJ1-2; D is unresolved. CDR1 is MGHDK and CDR2 is SYGVNS in the germline V gene. CDR3 length equals 13 residues.

As DNA, the CDR3 is TGTGCCACCAGTGACGCAGGGAAGCATGGCTACACCTTC. Protein: CATSDAGKHGYTF. The rearrangement links TRBV24-1 to TRBJ1-2; possibly TRBD1 for D (5 bases). The CDR3 consists of 13 residues. Deletions cut 4 bases from V and 6 bases from J, with 11 bases between. The V gene's germline CDR1 is KGHDR and CDR2 SFDVKD.

The gene calls are TRBV5-1 and TRBJ2-5, with 7 nucleotides matching TRBD2. Looked up from germline, CDR1 is SGHRS and CDR2 is YFSETQ. There are 13 residues in the CDR3. The trim removed 6 bases at V and 5 bases at J, leaving 7 bases unmatched. The CDR3 nucleotides read TGCGCCAGCATTGGGGGAGGGCCGGAGACCCAGTACTTC. Protein sequence: CASIGGGPETQYF.

The chain has TRBV28 and TRBJ2-3; 8 bases agree with TRBD1. The CDR3 totals 14 residues. The trim removed 6 bases at V and 6 bases at J, leaving 8 bases unmatched. The germline CDR1 and CDR2 sequences are MDHEN and SYDVKM. CDR3: CASRLRTGSDTQYF. The CDR3 nucleotides read TGTGCCAGCAGACTCAGGACAGGGTCGGATACGCAGTATTTT.

This clone occurred a few times. The chain uses TRBV4-2 and TRBJ1-1; no clear D. This CDR3 region has 16 residues. V gave up 0 bases and J gave up 2 bases, with 13 bases separating them. Germline assignment: CDR1 LGHNA and CDR2 YNFKEQ. This chain's CDR3 is CASSQDSGRINTEAFF. DNA of the CDR3: TGTGCCAGCAGCCAAGATTCCGGCAGGATAAACACTGAAGCTTTCTTT.

The V gene is TRBV9, the J gene TRBJ2-3; tentative D call: TRBD2 (5 bases). Looked up from germline, CDR1 is SGDLS and CDR2 is YYNGEE. The CDR3 extends over 18 amino acids. V was trimmed by 3 bases and J by 0 bases, leaving 20 bases between them. CDR3 bases: TGTGCCAGCAGCGCGTACGGAAGGACTCAGACTAGCACAGATACGCAGTATTTT. It is translated as CASSAYGRTQTSTDTQYF.

This chain links TRBV7-8 with TRBJ2-5; TRBD1 is a possible D gene (6 bases). From germline, CDR1 is SGHVS and CDR2 FQNEAQ. The CDR3 runs 14 residues. Trimming took off 4 bases at V and 7 bases at J, with 16 bases between the two ends. The CDR3 sequence is CASSSDSGGVTQYF. Written as DNA, the CDR3 is TGTGCCAGCAGCTCGGACAGCGGTGGGGTGACCCAGTACTTC.

This clone was recorded a few times. The J gene is TRBJ1-2, the V gene TRBV9; 9 nucleotides align to TRBD1. Germline V gene data show CDR1 as SGDLS and CDR2 as YYNGEE. The CDR3 loop spans 14 amino acids. The V segment lost 4 bases and the J segment 2 bases; nucleotides outside the gene matches: 3. The CDR3: CASSKGQGNYGYTF. The CDR3 bases are TGTGCCAGCAGCAAAGGACAGGGGAACTATGGCTACACCTTC.

The V gene is TRBV27, the J gene TRBJ1-2; 10 bases agree with TRBD1. Germline CDR1 MNHEY, CDR2 SMNVEV (reference sequence). The CDR3 totals 17 residues. V dropped 6 bases and J dropped 5; count of bases not matched to a gene: 15. The CDR3 nucleotides read TGTGCCAGCAGCCCTGGGGGGACAGGGGCGCCAATATATGGCTACACCTTC. The encoded protein is CASSPGGTGAPIYGYTF.

The J gene is TRBJ2-5, the V gene TRBV11-2; perhaps TRBD2 as D (6 bases). V was shortened by 1 base and J by 2 bases, with 11 bases between the two germline ends. The CDR3 has 15 amino acids. Germline CDR1 reads SGHAT; CDR2 reads FQNNGV. For the CDR3, the DNA is TGTGCCAGCAGCTTAGTACTAGCAGCTCAAGAGACCCAGTACTTC. It codes for CASSLVLAAQETQYF.

J is TRBJ2-1 and V is TRBV13; 10 bases line up with TRBD2. Germline V CDR1 and CDR2: PRHDT, FYEKMQ (reference sequence). The CDR3 has 17 residues. After removal of 1 base from V and 3 bases from J, the junction contained 6 bases not matched to a gene. CDR3 sequence: CASSLVLAGEGYNEQFF. CDR3 nucleotide sequence: TGTGCCAGCAGCTTAGTTCTAGCGGGAGAAGGCTACAATGAGCAGTTCTTC.

This sequence joins TRBV4-2 and TRBJ2-1; D is possibly TRBD2 (5 bases). Germline V gene sequence: CDR1 LGHNA, CDR2 YNFKEQ. V lost 0 bases to trimming and J lost 5 bases, with 8 bases between them. CDR3 length: 14 residues. The chain's CDR3 is CASSQDGNNNEQFF. CDR3 bases: TGTGCCAGCAGCCAAGACGGGAACAACAATGAGCAGTTCTTC.